This TCR beta chain was recorded in a study of beta chain features in type 1 diabetes. Study-level information: In age, gender and cell yields, patients were similar to healthy donors. General study points: Patients' naive, central memory and Treg TCRB repertoires seemed closer to one another than those of healthy donors. High TCR expression in some cells could lead to their over-representation in cDNA sequencing.

V lost 5 bases, J lost 6 bases, and 4 bases stayed unmatched. The CDR3 spans 14 residues. Per germline, CDR1 SGHTA and CDR2 FQGNSA. Sequencing targeted expressed TCRB transcripts, as all isolated RNA had been reverse transcribed. The data were produced by immunoSEQ multiplex PCR, yet TCRdb's version contains in-frame clones alone and is incomplete. This sample has hundreds of thousands of clones, with roughly 31% found just once. This clone was found once. Its antigen is as yet unknown. This sample includes further DNA sequences coding for the same CDR3. The sequenced material came from naive CD4+ T cells from blood. This TCR derives from a man in his late teens or twenties in good health. The chain links TRBV7-2 to TRBJ1-5, with 10 bases matching TRBD1. This CDR3 reads CASSRDRGSQPQHF. CDR3 nucleotide sequence: TGTGCCAGCAGCAGGGACAGGGGAAGTCAGCCCCAGCATTTT.